This T cell receptor beta chain was captured in a study of STAT5B mutations in CD4+ large granular lymphocyte leukemia. Study-wide results and limits: Patient CD4-sorted repertoires looked more clonal than healthy CD4+ repertoires, even without putative leukemic clones. The CD4+ versus CD8+ T-LGLL clonality difference may reflect limited sample size.

Points on this clone: The antigen remains undetermined.

Clones were read by immunoSEQ multiplex PCR, and TCRdb kept only the in-frame ones, dropping some. The sample yields fewer than 45,000 clones, 65% to 90% seen once. The source material was CD4+ T cells from blood buffy coats. The origin of this receptor is a human donor in good health.

CDR3 sequence reads: CAWSVAQVRVSPSYEQYF. CDR3 bases: TGTGCCTGGAGTGTTGCCCAAGTAAGGGTTAGTCCCTCCTACGAGCAGTACTTC. The rearrangement uses TRBV30 and TRBJ2-7; D is unresolved. Trimming cost V 0 bases and J 0 bases, with 21 bases left between them. Per germline, CDR1 GTSNPN and CDR2 SVGIG (reference sequence). The CDR3 is made up of 18 amino acids.